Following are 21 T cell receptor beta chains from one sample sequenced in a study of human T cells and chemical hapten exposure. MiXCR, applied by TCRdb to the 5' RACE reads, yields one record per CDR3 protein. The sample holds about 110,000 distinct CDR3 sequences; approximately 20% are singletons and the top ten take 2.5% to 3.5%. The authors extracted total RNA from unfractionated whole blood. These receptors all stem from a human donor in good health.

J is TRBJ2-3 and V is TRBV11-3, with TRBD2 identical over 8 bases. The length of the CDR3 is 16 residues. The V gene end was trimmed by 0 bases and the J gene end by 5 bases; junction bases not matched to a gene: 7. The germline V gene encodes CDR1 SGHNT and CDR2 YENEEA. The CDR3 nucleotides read TGTGCCAGCAGCTTAGAAACAGCGGGAGAGGAAGATACGCAGTATTTT. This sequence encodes CASSLETAGEEDTQYF.

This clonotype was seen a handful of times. Here the CDR3 DNA reads TGTGCCAGCAGCTGGGGACAGGGTCGTGGGCCCCAGCATTTT. Its translation: CASSWGQGRGPQHF. V gene TRBV6-5 combines with J gene TRBJ1-5, with 9 bases identical to TRBD1. From germline, CDR1 is MNHEY and CDR2 SVGAGI. Germline trimming cut 6 bases from V and 9 bases from J; bases unmatched to any gene: 9. The CDR3 sequence is 14 residues long.

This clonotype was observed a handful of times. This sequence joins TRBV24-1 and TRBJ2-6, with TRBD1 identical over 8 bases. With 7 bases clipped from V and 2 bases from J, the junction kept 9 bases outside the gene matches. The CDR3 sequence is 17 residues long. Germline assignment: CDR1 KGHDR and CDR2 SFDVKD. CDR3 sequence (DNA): TGTGCCACCAGCCGGACAGGGACGCAAACTGGGGCCAACGTCCTGACTTTC. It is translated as CATSRTGTQTGANVLTF.

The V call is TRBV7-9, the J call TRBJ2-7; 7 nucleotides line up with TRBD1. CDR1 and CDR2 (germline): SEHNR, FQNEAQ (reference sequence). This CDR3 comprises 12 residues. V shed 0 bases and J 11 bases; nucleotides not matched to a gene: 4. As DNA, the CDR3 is TGTGCCAGCAGCTTAGCACCCACAGGGGAGTACTTC. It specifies CASSLAPTGEYF.

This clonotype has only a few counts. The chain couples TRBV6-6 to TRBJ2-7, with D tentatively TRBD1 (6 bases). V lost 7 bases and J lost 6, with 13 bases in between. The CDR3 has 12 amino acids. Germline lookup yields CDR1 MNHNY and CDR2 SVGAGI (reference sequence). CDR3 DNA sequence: TGTGCCAGCATCAACAGGGTTGGCGAGCAGTACTTC. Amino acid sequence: CASINRVGEQYF.

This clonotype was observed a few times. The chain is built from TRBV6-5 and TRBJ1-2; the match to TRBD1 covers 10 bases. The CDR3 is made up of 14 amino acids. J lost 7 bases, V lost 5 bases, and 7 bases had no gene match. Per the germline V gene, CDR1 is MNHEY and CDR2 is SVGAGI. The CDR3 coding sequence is TGTGCCAGCAGTACCCTGACAGGGGGCGGTGGCTACACCTTC. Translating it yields CASSTLTGGGGYTF.

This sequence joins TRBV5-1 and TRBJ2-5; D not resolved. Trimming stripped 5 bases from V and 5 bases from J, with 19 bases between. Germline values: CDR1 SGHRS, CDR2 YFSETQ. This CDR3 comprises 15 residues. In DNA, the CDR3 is TGCGCCAGCAGGGCGGTGCCAGCAGGCAGGGAGACCCAGTACTTC. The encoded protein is CASRAVPAGRETQYF.

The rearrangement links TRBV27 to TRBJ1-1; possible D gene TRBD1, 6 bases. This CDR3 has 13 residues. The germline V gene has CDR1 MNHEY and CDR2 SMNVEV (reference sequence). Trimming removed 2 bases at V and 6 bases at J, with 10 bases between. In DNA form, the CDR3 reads TGTGCCAGCAGTTTACACAGGGAAGCTGAAGCTTTCTTT. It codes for CASSLHREAEAFF.

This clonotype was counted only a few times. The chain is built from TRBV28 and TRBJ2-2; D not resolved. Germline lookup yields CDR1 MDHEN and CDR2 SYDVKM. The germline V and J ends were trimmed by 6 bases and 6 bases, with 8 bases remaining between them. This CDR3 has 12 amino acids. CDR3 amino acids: CASRFHPGELFF. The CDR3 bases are TGTGCCAGCAGGTTCCACCCCGGGGAGCTGTTTTTT.

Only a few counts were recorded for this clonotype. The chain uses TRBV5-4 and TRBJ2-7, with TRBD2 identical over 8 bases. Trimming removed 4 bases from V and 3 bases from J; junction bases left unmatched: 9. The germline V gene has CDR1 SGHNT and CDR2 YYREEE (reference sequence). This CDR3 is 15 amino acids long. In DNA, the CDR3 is TGTGCCAGCAGCGGCTCTGGCGGGAGGAGCTACGAGCAGTACTTC. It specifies CASSGSGGRSYEQYF.

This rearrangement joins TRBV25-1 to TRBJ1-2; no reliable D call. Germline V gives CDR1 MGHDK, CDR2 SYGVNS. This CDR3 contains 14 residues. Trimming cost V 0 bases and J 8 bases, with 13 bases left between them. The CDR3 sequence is CASSEYRWLGGYTF. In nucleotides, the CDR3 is TGTGCCAGCAGTGAATACCGTTGGCTCGGGGGCTACACCTTC.

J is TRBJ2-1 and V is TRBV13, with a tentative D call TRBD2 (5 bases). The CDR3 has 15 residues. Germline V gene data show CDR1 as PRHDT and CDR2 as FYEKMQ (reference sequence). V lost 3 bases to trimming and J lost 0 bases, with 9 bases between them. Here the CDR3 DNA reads TGTGCCAGCAGCTTCCGGGAAGACTCCTACAATGAGCAGTTCTTC. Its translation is CASSFREDSYNEQFF.

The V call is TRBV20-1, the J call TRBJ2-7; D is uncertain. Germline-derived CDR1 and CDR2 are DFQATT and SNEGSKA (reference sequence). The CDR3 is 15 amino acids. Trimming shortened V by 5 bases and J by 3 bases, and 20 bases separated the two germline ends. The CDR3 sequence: CSAPPPGWSVYEQYF. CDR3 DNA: TGCAGTGCTCCCCCACCCGGATGGAGCGTCTACGAGCAGTACTTC.

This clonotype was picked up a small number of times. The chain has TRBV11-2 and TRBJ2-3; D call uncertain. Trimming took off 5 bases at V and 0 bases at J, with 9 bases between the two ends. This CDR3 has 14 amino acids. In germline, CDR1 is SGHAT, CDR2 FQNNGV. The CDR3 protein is CASSPSYSTDTQYF. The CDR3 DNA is TGTGCCAGCAGCCCTTCCTATAGCACAGATACGCAGTATTTT.

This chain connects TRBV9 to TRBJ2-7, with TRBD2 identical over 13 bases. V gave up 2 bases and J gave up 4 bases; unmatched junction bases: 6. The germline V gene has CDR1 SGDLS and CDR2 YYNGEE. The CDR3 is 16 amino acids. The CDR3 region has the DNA TGTGCCAGCAGCGTGGGGGTGACTAGCGGGAGGTACGAGCAGTACTTC. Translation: CASSVGVTSGRYEQYF. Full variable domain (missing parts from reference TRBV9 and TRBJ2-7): DSGVTQTPKHLITATGQRVTLRCSPRSGDLSVYWYQQSLDQGLQFLIQYYNGEERAKGNILERFSAQQFPDLHSELNLSSLELGDSALYFCASSVGVTSGRYEQYFGPGTRLTVT.

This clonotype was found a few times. CDR3 DNA sequence: TGTGCCAGCAGCTTAGAGGGGGCATTGAACACTGAAGCTTTCTTT. It is translated as CASSLEGALNTEAFF. The chain couples TRBV7-2 to TRBJ1-1; TRBD1 matches at 7 bases. This CDR3 is 15 amino acids long. V lost 1 base to trimming and J lost 0 bases; unmatched junction nucleotides: 2. Germline-derived CDR1 and CDR2 are SGHTA and FQGNSA.

CDR3 in amino acids: CSARRDRQYF. In DNA, the CDR3 is TGCAGTGCTAGGAGGGATAGGCAGTACTTC. The rearrangement uses TRBV20-1 and TRBJ2-5; D may be TRBD2 (5 bases). Germline assignment: CDR1 DFQATT and CDR2 SNEGSKA (reference sequence). The ends were cut back, 3 bases at V and 11 bases at J, with 10 bases in the middle. This CDR3 has 10 amino acids.

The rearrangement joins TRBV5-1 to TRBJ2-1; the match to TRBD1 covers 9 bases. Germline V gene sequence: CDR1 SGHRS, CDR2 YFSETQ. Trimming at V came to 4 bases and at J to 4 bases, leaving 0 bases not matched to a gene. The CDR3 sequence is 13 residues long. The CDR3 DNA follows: TGCGCCAGCAGCGGGACAGGGTACAATGAGCAGTTCTTC. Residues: CASSGTGYNEQFF.

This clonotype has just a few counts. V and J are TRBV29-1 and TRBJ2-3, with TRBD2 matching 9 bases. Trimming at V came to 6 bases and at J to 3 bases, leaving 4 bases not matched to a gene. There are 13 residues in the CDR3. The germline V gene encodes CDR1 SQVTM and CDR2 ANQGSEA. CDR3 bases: TGCAGCGTCTTAGCGGGAGAAACAGATACGCAGTATTTT. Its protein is CSVLAGETDTQYF.

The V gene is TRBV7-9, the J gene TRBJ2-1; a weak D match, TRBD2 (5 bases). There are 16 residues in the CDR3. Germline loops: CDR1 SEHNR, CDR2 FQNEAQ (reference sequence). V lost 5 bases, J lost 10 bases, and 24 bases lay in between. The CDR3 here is CASSPRINGERGEQFF. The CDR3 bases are TGTGCCAGCAGCCCTAGAATCAATGGGGAAAGAGGGGAGCAGTTCTTC.

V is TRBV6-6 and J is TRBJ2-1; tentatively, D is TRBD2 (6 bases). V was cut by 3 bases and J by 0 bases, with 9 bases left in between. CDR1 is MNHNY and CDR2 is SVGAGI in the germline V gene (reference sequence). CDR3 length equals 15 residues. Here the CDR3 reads CASSYVAVSYNEQFF. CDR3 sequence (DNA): TGTGCCAGCAGTTATGTAGCGGTCTCCTACAATGAGCAGTTCTTC.